This T cell receptor (beta chain) came from a study of blood T cell repertoires in COVID-19. Study in general: Sample material is recorded as cDNA or gDNA derived from T cells, B-cell-depleted T cells, or PBMCs.

Which cohort a participant joined came from the clinical history participants gave. This clone was recorded once. Germline V gives CDR1 LNHDA, CDR2 SQIVND (reference sequence). The length of the CDR3 is 13 residues. Trimming left V 6 bases short and J 6 bases short, with 14 bases between. Per the study methods: Amplification from reference gene primers served as the basis for estimated nucleated cell counts. Generated by immunoSEQ multiplex PCR, the TCRdb table keeps only in-frame clones and is missing some. The DNA gave D and trimming, while V, J and clone size come from that table. The sample shows about 220,000 clones, roughly 90% of them seen only once.

The receptor's source is a middle-aged woman with acute COVID-19. The rearrangement joins TRBV19 to TRBJ1-1, with D unclear. Sample: PBMCs or T cells enriched from blood (not recorded which). CDR3: CASRRKGSPEAFF. The CDR3 DNA reads TGTGCCAGTAGAAGAAAAGGGAGCCCTGAAGCTTTCTTT. Drawing the rest from reference TRBV19 and TRBJ1-1, the complete variable domain is DGGITQSPKYLFRKEGQNVTLSCEQNLNHDAMYWYRQDPGQGLRLIYYSQIVNDFQKGDIAEGYSVSREKKESFPLTVTSAQKNPTAFYLCASRRKGSPEAFFGQGTRLTVV.